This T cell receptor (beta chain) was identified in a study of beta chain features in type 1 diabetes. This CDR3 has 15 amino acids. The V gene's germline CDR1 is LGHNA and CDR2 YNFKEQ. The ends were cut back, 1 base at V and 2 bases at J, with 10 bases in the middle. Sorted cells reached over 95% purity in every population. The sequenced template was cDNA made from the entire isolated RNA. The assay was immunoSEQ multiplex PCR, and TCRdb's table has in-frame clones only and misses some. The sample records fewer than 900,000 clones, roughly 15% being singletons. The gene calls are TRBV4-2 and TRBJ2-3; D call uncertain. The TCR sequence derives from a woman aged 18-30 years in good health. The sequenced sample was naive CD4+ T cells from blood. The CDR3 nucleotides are TGTGCCAGCAGCCAAGCACAGATAAACACAGATACGCAGTATTTT. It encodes CASSQAQINTDTQYF.